This T cell receptor beta chain was found in a study of identical twins. Study-wide findings and caveats: Conclusions rested on cross-sectional statistics rather than following the same donors.

A word on this clonotype: Its antigen remains unknown.

One entry per CDR3 protein results from TCRdb running MiXCR on the 5' RACE reads. The sample holds under 250,000 distinct CDR3 sequences; 6% to 9% are singletons and the top ten take about 1.8%. In addition, the sample was reused for a study of yellow fever vaccine responses in identical twins.

The receptor's source is a woman between 18 and 30 years old in good health. The sequenced sample was memory (CD45RO+) T cells sorted from blood.

CDR3 loop: CASSLASALETQYF. The CDR3 DNA reads as TGTGCCAGCAGCTTAGCCAGCGCACTGGAGACCCAGTACTTC. The chain couples TRBV7-2 to TRBJ2-5, with D uncertain. This CDR3 contains 14 residues. Between the trimmed V and J ends, which lost 0 bases and 5 bases, there was a span of 10 bases. Germline CDR1 SGHTA, CDR2 FQGNSA. The whole variable domain, remainder taken from reference TRBV7-2 and TRBJ2-5, is GAGVSQSPSNKVTEKGKDVELRCDPISGHTALYWYRQSLGQGLEFLIYFQGNSAPDKSGLPSDRFSAERTGGSVSTLTIQRTQQEDSAVYLCASSLASALETQYFGPGTRLLVL.